These T cell receptor beta chains were read from a single sample in a study of STAT5B mutations in CD4+ large granular lymphocyte leukemia. Sequencing used immunoSEQ multiplex PCR; TCRdb keeps in-frame clones, though not all of them. The sample holds 25,000 to 35,000 clones, around nine tenths seen once. Material: CD4+ T cells from blood buffy coats. The receptors come from a human donor in good health. The CDR3 runs from the conserved cysteine through the conserved F or W. D genes are given only for firm matches. Only some rows state a clone size, as once, few, many or a class for expanded clones.

d_call	clone_size	v_call	j_call	cdr3_aa	cdr3_nt
.	.	TRBV7-2	TRBJ2-7	CASSLDKGPRVFEQYF	TGTGCCAGCAGCTTGGATAAGGGCCCGAGGGTGTTCGAGCAGTACTTC
TRBD1	.	TRBV29-1	TRBJ2-1	CSVEVGQGTYNEQFF	TGCAGCGTGGAGGTGGGACAGGGGACATACAATGAGCAGTTCTTC
TRBD1	.	TRBV5-6	TRBJ2-1	CASSLRTGSMGNEQFF	TGTGCCAGCAGCTTGAGGACAGGGAGTATGGGGAATGAGCAGTTCTTC
TRBD2	once	TRBV18	TRBJ2-1	CASSLGAQGLASNEQFF	TGTGCCAGCTCACTGGGTGCCCAAGGACTAGCGAGCAATGAGCAGTTCTTC
.	.	TRBV9	TRBJ2-3	CASSPDSRADTQYF	TGTGCCAGCAGCCCGGACTCAAGGGCGGATACGCAGTATTTT
.	.	TRBV7-2	TRBJ2-1	CASSFSRVLEQFF	TGTGCCAGCAGCTTCAGCAGGGTACTTGAGCAGTTCTTC
TRBD1	.	TRBV5-1	TRBJ2-2	CASSWTGGGGELFF	TGCGCCAGCAGCTGGACAGGGGGAGGCGGGGAGCTGTTTTTT
TRBD2	.	TRBV7-9	TRBJ2-3	CASSLGGLAGVGTDTQYF	TGTGCCAGCAGCTTAGGGGGACTAGCGGGAGTGGGAACAGATACGCAGTATTTT
.	.	TRBV11-2	TRBJ2-5	CASSLFYSNQETQYF	TGTGCCAGCAGCTTATTTTACAGCAACCAAGAGACCCAGTACTTC
TRBD2	few	TRBV10-1	TRBJ2-2	CATGTSQNTGELFF	TGCGCCACCGGGACTAGCCAAAACACCGGGGAGCTGTTTTTT
.	.	TRBV5-4	TRBJ2-1	CASSLDPSNTPYNEQFF	TGTGCCAGCAGCTTGGACCCTAGCAACACCCCATACAATGAGCAGTTCTTC